These 8 T cell receptor beta chains originate from one sample sequenced in a study of a mutant IDH1 vaccine in newly diagnosed glioma. Assay used: immunoSEQ multiplex PCR; TCRdb lists only in-frame clones, some missing. The data contain approximately 44,000 clones, over 65% of them singletons. No antigen has been assigned to these receptors. The time point denotes: week 35, safety follow-up. Topical imiquimod was applied with each vaccine dose, which held 300 ug of mutant IDH1 20-mer peptide. The sample was PBMCs, taken from a glioma patient whose treatment included an IDH1 peptide vaccine. The source of these receptors is a man aged 35-49 years with glioma.

This clone occurred a few times. The rearrangement links TRBV5-1 to TRBJ2-1, with a tentative D call TRBD2 (6 bases). The CDR3 runs 14 residues. Trimming left V 4 bases short and J 0 bases short, with 8 bases between. In germline, CDR1 is SGHRS, CDR2 YFSETQ. The CDR3 nucleotides are TGCGCCAGCAGCGGGGGGAACTCCTACAATGAGCAGTTCTTC. Amino acids: CASSGGNSYNEQFF.

This chain joins TRBV27 and TRBJ2-1; 12 positions agree with TRBD2. The V gene end was trimmed by 4 bases and the J gene end by 7 bases; junction bases not matched to a gene: 2. The germline gives CDR1 MNHEY, CDR2 SMNVEV (reference sequence). This CDR3 region has 14 residues. The CDR3 reads CASSSGLAGNEQFF. The CDR3, as DNA: TGTGCCAGCAGTTCGGGACTAGCGGGTAATGAGCAGTTCTTC.

This chain links TRBV20-1 with TRBJ2-3, with 7 positions matching TRBD2. This CDR3 is 11 amino acids long. Germline V CDR1 and CDR2: DFQATT, SNEGSKA (reference sequence). The ends lost 6 bases at V and 4 bases at J; junction bases unmatched: 1. The CDR3 sequence is CSATSADTQYF. The CDR3 bases are TGCAGTGCAACTAGCGCAGATACGCAGTATTTT.

The rearrangement uses TRBV29-1 and TRBJ2-1; weak D call: TRBD2 (5 bases). There are 14 residues in the CDR3. Germline V gene data show CDR1 as SQVTM and CDR2 as ANQGSEA. Trimming took 3 bases from V and 1 from J, leaving 10 bases between them. The CDR3 reads CSVDGILSYNEQFF. CDR3 nucleotides: TGCAGCGTTGACGGGATCCTTTCCTACAATGAGCAGTTCTTC.

The rearrangement links TRBV2 to TRBJ2-3; no firm D call. V dropped 3 bases and J dropped 3 bases, with 10 bases sitting between them. Germline loops: CDR1 SNHLY, CDR2 FYNNEI. This CDR3 has 14 amino acids. DNA of the CDR3: TGTGCCAGCAGTGACACCAAATTAACAGATACGCAGTATTTT. Protein: CASSDTKLTDTQYF.

V gene TRBV7-2 combines with J gene TRBJ2-3; possibly TRBD1 for D (6 bases). The CDR3 loop spans 16 amino acids. V was shortened by 5 bases and J by 0 bases, with 15 bases between the two germline ends. CDR1 and CDR2 from the germline V gene are SGHTA and FQGNSA. The CDR3 spells CASSDQGIGSTDTQYF. DNA for the CDR3: TGTGCCAGCAGCGACCAGGGGATCGGGAGCACAGATACGCAGTATTTT. The full variable domain, in which reference TRBV7-2 and TRBJ2-3 provide the parts outside the CDR3, is GAGVSQSPSNKVTEKGKDVELRCDPISGHTALYWYRQSLGQGLEFLIYFQGNSAPDKSGLPSDRFSAERTGGSVSTLTIQRTQQEDSAVYLCASSDQGIGSTDTQYFGPGTRLTVL.

This clone occurred a few times. This rearrangement joins TRBV6-5 to TRBJ2-2, with D possibly called TRBD1 or TRBD2 (5 bases each). Trimming pared 5 bases from V and 9 bases from J, leaving 10 bases between. In germline, CDR1 is MNHEY, CDR2 SVGAGI. CDR3 size: 12 residues. CDR3 DNA sequence: TGTGCCAGCAGTCGAGGGGATCGGGAGCTGTTTTTT. Protein sequence: CASSRGDRELFF.

The V call is TRBV5-4, the J call TRBJ2-3; D is uncertain. CDR3 length: 14 amino acids. Trimming pared 0 bases from V and 4 bases from J, leaving 9 bases between. The germline gives CDR1 SGHNT, CDR2 YYREEE (reference sequence). CDR3 bases: TGTGCCAGCAGCTTGGGGGTAGGCCCAGATACGCAGTATTTT. Encoded protein: CASSLGVGPDTQYF.